This T cell receptor beta chain was observed in a study of T cell responses to AZD1222 COVID-19 vaccine. Method: immunoSEQ multiplex PCR; TCRdb's copy keeps in-frame clones and lacks some. The table has roughly 120,000 clones, about nine tenths seen once. The CDR3 runs to 15 residues. Germline CDR1 SGHKS, CDR2 YYEKEE (reference sequence). V dropped 1 base and J dropped 3 bases, with 12 bases sitting between them. The specimen was peripheral blood, collected 28 days after the second dose of the MenACWY control vaccine. This chain joins TRBV5-5 and TRBJ2-3; D tentatively fits TRBD1 or TRBD2 (6 bases each). The clonotype was recovered from an adult who received the MenACWY meningococcal vaccine as a control. CDR3: CASSLYRAGTDTQYF. The CDR3 DNA follows: TGTGCCAGCAGCTTGTACAGGGCGGGGACAGATACGCAGTATTTT.